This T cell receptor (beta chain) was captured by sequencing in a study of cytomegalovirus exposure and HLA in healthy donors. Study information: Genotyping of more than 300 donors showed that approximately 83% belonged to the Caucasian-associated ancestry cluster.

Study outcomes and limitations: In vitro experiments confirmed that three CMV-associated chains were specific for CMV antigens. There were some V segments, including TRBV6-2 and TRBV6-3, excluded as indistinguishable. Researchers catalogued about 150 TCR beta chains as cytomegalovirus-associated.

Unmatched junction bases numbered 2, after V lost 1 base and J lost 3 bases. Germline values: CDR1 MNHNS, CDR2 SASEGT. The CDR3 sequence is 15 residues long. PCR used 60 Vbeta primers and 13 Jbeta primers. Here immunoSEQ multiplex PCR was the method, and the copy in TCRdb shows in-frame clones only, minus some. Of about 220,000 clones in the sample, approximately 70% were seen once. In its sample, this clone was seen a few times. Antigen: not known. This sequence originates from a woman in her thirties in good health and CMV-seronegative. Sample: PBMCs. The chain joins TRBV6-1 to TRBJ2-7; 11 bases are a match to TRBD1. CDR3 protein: CASSEDGTGGYEQYF. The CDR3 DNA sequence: TGTGCCAGCAGTGAAGACGGGACAGGGGGCTACGAGCAGTACTTC.